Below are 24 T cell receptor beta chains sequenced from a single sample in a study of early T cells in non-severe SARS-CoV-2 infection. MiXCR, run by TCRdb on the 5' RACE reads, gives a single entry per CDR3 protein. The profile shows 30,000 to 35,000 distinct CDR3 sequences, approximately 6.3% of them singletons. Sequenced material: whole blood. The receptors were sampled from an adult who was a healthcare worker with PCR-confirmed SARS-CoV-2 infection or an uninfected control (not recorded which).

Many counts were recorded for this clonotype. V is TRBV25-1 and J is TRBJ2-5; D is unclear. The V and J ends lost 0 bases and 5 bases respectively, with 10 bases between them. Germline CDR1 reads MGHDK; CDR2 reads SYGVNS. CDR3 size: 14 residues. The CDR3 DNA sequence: TGTGCCAGCAGTGAATATAAGGGTAGCGAGACCCAGTACTTC. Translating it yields CASSEYKGSETQYF.

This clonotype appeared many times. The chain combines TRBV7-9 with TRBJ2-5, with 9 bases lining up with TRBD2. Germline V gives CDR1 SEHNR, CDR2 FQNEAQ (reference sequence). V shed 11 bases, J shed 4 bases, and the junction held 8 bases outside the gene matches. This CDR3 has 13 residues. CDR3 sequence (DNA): TGTGCCGGCGGGGGGGAAAGTGGAGAGACCCAGTACTTC. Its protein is CAGGGESGETQYF.

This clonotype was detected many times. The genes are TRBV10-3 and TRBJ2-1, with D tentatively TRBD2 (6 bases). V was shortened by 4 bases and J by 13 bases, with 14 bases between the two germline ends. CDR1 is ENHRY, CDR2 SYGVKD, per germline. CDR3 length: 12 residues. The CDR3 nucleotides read TGTGCCATCAGTGTTGAGACTAGAGATCAGTTCTTC. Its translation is CAISVETRDQFF.

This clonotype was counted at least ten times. CDR3 residues: CATSDAGTGGNTIYF. The DNA for the CDR3 is TGTGCCACCAGTGATGCCGGGACAGGGGGAAACACCATATATTTT. The chain joins TRBV24-1 to TRBJ1-3; 9 nucleotides align to TRBD1. CDR3 size: 15 residues. J lost 4 bases, V lost 3 bases, and 3 bases had no gene match. Per germline, CDR1 KGHDR and CDR2 SFDVKD.

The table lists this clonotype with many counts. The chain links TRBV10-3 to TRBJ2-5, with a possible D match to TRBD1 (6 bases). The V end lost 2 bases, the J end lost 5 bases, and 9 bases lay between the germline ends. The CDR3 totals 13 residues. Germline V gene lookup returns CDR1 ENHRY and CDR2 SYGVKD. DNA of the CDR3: TGTGCCATCAGTGAGAACAGGGTTGAGACCCAGTACTTC. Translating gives CAISENRVETQYF.

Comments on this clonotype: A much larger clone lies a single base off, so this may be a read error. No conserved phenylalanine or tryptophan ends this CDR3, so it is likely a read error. The CDR3: CASAEGLATDTQYS. The CDR3 region has the DNA TGTGCCAGCGCCGAGGGGCTGGCCACAGATACGCAGTATTCT. The V gene is TRBV7-9, the J gene TRBJ2-3; the D gene could be TRBD1 or TRBD2 (5 bases each). CDR1 is SEHNR and CDR2 is FQNEAQ in the germline V gene (reference sequence). The germline V and J ends were trimmed by 8 bases and 2 bases, with 14 bases remaining between them. CDR3 length: 14 residues.

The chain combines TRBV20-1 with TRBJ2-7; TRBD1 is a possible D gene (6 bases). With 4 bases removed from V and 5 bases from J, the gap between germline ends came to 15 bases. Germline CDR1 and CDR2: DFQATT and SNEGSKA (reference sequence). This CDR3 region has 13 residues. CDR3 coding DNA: TGCAGTGCTATACAGGGTCCGGGGAACGAGCAGTACTTC. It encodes CSAIQGPGNEQYF.

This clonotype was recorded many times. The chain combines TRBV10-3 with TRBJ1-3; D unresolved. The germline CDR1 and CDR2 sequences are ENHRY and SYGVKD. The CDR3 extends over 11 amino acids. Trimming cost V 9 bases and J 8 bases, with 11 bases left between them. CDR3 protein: CAIQRRDTIYF. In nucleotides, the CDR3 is TGTGCCATTCAGCGCCGGGACACCATATATTTT.

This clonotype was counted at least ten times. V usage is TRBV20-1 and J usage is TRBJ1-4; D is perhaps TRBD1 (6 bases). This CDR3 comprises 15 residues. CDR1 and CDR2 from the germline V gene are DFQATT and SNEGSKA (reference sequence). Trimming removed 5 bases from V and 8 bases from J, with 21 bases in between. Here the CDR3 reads CSAGYTDSNDEKLFF. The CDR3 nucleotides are TGCAGTGCTGGATATACGGACAGTAACGACGAAAAACTGTTTTTT.

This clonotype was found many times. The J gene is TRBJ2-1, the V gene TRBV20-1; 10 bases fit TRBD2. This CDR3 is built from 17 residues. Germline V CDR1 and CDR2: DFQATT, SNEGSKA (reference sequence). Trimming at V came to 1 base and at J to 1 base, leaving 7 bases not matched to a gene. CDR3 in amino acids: CSARVSGTSESYNEQFF. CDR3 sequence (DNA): TGCAGTGCTAGAGTCTCCGGGACTAGCGAATCCTACAATGAGCAGTTCTTC.

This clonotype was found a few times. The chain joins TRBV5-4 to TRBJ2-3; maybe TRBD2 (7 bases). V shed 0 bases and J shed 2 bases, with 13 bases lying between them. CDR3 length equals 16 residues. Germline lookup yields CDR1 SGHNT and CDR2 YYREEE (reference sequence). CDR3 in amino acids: CASSLVGRGDTDTQYF. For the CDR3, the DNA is TGTGCCAGCAGCTTGGTGGGGAGGGGGGACACAGATACGCAGTATTTT. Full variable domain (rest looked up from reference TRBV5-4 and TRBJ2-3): ETGVTQSPTHLIKTRGQQVTLRCSSQSGHNTVSWYQQALGQGPQFIFQYYREEENGRGNFPPRFSGLQFPNYSSELNVNALELDDSALYLCASSLVGRGDTDTQYFGPGTRLTVL.

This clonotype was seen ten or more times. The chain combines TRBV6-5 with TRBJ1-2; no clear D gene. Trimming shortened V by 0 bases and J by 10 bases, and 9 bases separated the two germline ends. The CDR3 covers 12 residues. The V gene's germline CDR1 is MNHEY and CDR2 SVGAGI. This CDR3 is CASSYSSQVYTF. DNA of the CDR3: TGTGCCAGCAGTTACTCGAGCCAAGTCTACACCTTC.

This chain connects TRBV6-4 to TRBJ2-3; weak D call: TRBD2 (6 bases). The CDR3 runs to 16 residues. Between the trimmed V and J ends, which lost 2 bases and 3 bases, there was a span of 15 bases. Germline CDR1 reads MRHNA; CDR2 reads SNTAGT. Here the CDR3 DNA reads TGTGCCAGCAGTGACAGGGATCCAGGGACTACAGATACGCAGTATTTT. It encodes CASSDRDPGTTDTQYF.

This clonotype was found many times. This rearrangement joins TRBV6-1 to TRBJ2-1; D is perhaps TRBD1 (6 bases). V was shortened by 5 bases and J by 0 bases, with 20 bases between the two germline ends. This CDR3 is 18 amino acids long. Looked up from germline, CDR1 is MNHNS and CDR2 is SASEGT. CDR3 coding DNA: TGTGCCAGCAGTTATGGGGACAACCGACGCACCTCCTACAATGAGCAGTTCTTC. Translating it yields CASSYGDNRRTSYNEQFF.

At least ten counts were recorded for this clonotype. CDR3 loop: CASSEGQGVRNTEAFF. The DNA of the CDR3 is TGTGCCAGCAGTGAGGGACAGGGGGTGAGGAACACTGAAGCTTTCTTT. This chain uses TRBV6-1 with TRBJ1-1, with 11 bases that match TRBD1. V lost 3 bases, J lost 1 base, and 4 bases stayed unmatched. Germline loops: CDR1 MNHNS, CDR2 SASEGT. The length of the CDR3 is 16 residues.

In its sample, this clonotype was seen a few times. CDR3 DNA sequence: TGCGCCAGCAGCCAAGATCTGGCGGGAGAGACCCAGTACTTC. This sequence encodes CASSQDLAGETQYF. The chain recombines TRBV4-1 with TRBJ2-5; D is possibly TRBD2 (5 bases). The CDR3 length is 14 residues. V shed 0 bases and J shed 4 bases, with 9 bases lying between them. Looked up from germline, CDR1 is MGHRA and CDR2 is YSYEKL.

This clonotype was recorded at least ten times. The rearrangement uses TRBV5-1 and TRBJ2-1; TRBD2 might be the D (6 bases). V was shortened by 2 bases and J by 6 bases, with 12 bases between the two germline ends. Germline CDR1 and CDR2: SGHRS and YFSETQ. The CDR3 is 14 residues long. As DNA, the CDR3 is TGCGCCAGCAGCTTCCGGGACTCGAGCAATGAGCAGTTCTTC. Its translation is CASSFRDSSNEQFF.

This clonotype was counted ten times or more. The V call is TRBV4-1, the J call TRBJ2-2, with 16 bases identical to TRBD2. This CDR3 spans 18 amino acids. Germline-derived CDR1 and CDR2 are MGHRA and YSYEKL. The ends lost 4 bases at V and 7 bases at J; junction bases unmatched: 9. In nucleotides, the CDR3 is TGCGCCAGCAGCCCGGGACTAGCGGGAGGGCCCGGGGGCGGGGAGCTGTTTTTT. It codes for CASSPGLAGGPGGGELFF.

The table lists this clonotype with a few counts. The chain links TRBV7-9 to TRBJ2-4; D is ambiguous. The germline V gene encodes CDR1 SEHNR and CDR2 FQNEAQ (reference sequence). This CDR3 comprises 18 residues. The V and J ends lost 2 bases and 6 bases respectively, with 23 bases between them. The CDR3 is CASSLTNSARGPGNIQYF. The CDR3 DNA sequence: TGTGCCAGCAGCTTAACCAACTCAGCGCGAGGACCGGGAAACATTCAGTACTTC.

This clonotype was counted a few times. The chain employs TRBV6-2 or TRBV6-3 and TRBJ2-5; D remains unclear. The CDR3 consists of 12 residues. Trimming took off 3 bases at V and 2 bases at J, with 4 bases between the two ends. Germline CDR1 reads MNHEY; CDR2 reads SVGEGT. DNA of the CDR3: TGTGCCAGCAGTTATGGGCAAGAGACCCAGTACTTC. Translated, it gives CASSYGQETQYF.

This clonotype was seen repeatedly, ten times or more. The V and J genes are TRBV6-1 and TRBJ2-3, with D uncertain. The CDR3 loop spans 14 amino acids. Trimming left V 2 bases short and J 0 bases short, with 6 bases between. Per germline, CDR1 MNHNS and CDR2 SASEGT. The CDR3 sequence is CASSEIGSTDTQYF. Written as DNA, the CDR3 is TGTGCCAGCAGTGAAATAGGTAGCACAGATACGCAGTATTTT.

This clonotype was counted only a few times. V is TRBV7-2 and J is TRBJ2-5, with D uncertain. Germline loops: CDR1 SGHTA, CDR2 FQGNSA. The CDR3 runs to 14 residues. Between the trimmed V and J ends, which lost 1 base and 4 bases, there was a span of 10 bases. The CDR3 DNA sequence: TGTGCCAGCAGCTTAGATGAGGTTGTAGAGACCCAGTACTTC. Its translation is CASSLDEVVETQYF.

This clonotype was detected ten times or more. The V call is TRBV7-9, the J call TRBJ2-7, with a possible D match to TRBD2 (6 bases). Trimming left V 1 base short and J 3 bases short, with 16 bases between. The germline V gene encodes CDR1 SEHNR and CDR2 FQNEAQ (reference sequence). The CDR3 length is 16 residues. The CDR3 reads CASSLGAGSYFYEQYF. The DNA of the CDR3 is TGTGCCAGCAGCTTAGGAGCCGGGAGCTACTTCTACGAGCAGTACTTC. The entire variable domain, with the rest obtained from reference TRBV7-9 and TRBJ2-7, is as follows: DTGVSQNPRHKITKRGQNVTFRCDPISEHNRLYWYRQTLGQGPEFLTYFQNEAQLEKSRLLSDRFSAERPKGSFSTLEIQRTEQGDSAMYLCASSLGAGSYFYEQYFGPGTRLTVT.

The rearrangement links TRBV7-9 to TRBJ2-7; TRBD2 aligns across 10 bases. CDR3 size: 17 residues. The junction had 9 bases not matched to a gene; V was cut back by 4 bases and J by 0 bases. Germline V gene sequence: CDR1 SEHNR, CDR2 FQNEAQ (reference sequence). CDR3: CASSSTNPSGSSYEQYF. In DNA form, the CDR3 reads TGTGCCAGCAGCTCGACAAATCCTAGCGGGAGCTCCTACGAGCAGTACTTC.